This T cell receptor (beta chain) was sequenced for a study of post-analysis software for immune sequencing data. Study-wide context: Patients had relapsing-remitting, secondary progressive or progressive-relapsing multiple sclerosis; some lacked subtype. General study findings and limits: Relative to controls, patients had about five TRBV segments at higher frequency, with TRBV5-6, TRBV5-1 and TRBV20-1 among these. In multiple sclerosis, normalized Chao1 diversity was significantly below that of controls.

This CDR3 is built from 13 residues. Looked up from germline, CDR1 is SGHDN and CDR2 is FVKESK. Trimming left V 8 bases short and J 1 base short, with 11 bases between. This clonotype has only a few counts. Its target is not known. The TCR beta cDNA libraries carried unique molecular identifiers. T cells, 1 to 10 million of them, yielded hundreds of thousands of cDNA molecules. TCRdb redid the calling of the PCR reads with MiXCR, one entry per CDR3 protein. This sample has 700,000 to 800,000 distinct CDR3 sequences, with 25% to 30% found just once. The chain recombines TRBV14 with TRBJ2-5; no firm D call. Input material: blood. This receptor was obtained from a girl aged 10-17 years with multiple sclerosis. CDR3 bases: TGTGCCAGCGGACCGGAAGGCCAAGAGACCCAGTACTTC. Its translation is CASGPEGQETQYF. The full variable domain, with the rest looked up from reference TRBV14 and TRBJ2-5, is EAGVTQFPSHSVIEKGQTVTLRCDPISGHDNLYWYRRVMGKEIKFLLHFVKESKQDESGMPNNRFLAERTGGTYSTLKVQPAELEDSGVYFCASGPEGQETQYFGPGTRLLVL.